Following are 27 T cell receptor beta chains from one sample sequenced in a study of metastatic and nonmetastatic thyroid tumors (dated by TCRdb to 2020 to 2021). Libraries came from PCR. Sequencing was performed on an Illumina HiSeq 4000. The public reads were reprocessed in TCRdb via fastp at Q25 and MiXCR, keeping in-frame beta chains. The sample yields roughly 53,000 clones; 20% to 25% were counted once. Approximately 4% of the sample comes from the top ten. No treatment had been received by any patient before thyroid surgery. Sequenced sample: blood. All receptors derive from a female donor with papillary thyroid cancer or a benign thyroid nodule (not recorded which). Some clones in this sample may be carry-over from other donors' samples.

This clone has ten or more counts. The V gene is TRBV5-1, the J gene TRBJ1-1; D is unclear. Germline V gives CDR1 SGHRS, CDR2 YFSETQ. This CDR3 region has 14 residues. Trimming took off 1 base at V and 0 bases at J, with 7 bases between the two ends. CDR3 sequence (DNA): TGCGCCAGCAGCTTGAGTAATATGAACACTGAAGCTTTCTTT. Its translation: CASSLSNMNTEAFF.

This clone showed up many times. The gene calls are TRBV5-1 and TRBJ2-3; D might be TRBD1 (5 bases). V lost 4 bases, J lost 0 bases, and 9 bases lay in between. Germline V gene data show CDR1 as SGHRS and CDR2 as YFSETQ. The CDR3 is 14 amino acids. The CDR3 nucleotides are TGCGCCAGCAGCCCCGGACATAGCACAGATACGCAGTATTTT. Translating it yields CASSPGHSTDTQYF.

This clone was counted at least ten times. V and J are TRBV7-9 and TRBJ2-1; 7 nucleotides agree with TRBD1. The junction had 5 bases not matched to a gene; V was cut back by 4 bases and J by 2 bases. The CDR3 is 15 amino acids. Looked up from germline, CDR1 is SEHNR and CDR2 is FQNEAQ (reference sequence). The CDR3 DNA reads TGTGCCAGCAGCTCGGGACAGAGAACCTACAATGAGCAGTTCTTC. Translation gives CASSSGQRTYNEQFF.

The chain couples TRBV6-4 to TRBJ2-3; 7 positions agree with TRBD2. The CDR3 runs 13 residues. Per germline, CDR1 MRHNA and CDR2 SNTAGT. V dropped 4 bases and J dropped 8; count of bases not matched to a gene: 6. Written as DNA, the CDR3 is TGTGCCAGCAGTGCAACTAGCGAGGCTACGCAGTATTTT. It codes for CASSATSEATQYF.

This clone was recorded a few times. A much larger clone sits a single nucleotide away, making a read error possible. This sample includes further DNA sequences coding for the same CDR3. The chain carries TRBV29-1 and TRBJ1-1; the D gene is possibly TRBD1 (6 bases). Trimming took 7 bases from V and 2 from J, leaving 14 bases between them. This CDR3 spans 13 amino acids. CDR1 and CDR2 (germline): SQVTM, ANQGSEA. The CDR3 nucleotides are TGCAGCGGCGAGACAGGTGGCAACACTGAAGCTTTCTTT. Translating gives CSGETGGNTEAFF.

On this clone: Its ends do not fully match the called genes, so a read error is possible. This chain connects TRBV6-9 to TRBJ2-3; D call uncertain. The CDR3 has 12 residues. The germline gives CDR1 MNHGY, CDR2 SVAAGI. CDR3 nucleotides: TGTGCCAGCAGCCTAAGCACAGATATGCAGTATTTT. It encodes CASSLSTDMQYF.

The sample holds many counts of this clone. The DNA for the CDR3 is TGCGCCAGCAACGAGGGTGACAGGGAATCGGGGGCCTACAATGAGCAGTTCTTC. Translated: CASNEGDRESGAYNEQFF. The chain combines TRBV10-1 with TRBJ2-1; D is perhaps TRBD1 (7 bases). In germline, CDR1 is WNHNN, CDR2 SYGVQD (reference sequence). CDR3 length: 18 amino acids. V lost 7 bases and J 2 bases, leaving 24 bases between the germline ends.

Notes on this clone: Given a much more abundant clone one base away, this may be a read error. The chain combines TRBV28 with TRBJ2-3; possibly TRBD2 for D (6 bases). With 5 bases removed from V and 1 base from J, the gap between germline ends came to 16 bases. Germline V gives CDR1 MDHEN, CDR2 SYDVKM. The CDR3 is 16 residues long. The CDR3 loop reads CASSIAVSSGTDTQYF. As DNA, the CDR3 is TGTGCCAGCAGTATAGCGGTTTCCTCGGGCACAGATACGCAGTATTTT.

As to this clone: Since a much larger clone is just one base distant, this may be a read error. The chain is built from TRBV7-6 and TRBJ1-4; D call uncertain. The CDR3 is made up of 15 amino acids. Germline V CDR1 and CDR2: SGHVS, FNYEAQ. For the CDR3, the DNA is TGTTCCAGCAGCTTAAGGTACCGGAAGAATGAAAAACTGTTTTTT. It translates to CSSSLRYRKNEKLFF.

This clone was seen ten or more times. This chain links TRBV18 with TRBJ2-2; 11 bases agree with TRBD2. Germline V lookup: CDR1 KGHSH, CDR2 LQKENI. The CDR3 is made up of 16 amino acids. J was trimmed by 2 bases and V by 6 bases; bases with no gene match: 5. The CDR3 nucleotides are TGTGCCAGCTCCCCGGGACTAGCGGACAACACCGGGGAGCTGTTTTTT. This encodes CASSPGLADNTGELFF.

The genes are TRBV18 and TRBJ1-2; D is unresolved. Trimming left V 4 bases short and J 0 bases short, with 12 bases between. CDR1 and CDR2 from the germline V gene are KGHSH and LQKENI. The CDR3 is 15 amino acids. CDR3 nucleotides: TGTGCCAGCTCACTCATAGGCCGAACTAACTATGGCTACACCTTC. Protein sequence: CASSLIGRTNYGYTF.

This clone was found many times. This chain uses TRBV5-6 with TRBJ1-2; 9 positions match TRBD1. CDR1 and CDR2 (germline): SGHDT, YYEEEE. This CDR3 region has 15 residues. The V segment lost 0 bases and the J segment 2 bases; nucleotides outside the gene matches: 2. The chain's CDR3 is CASSLEGTGNYGYTF. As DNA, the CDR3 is TGTGCCAGCAGCTTGGAAGGGACAGGGAACTATGGCTACACCTTC.

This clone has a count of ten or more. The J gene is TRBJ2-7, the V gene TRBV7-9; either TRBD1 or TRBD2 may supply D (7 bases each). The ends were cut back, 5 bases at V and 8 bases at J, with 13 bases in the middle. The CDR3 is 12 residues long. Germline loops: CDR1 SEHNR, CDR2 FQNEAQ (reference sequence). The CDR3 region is CASSGRGLQQYF. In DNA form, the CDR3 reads TGTGCCAGCAGCGGGAGGGGGCTGCAGCAGTACTTC.

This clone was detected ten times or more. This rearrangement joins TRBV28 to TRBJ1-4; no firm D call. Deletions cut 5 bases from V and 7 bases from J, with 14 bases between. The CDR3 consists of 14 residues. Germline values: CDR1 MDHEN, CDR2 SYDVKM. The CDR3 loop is CASSMSQFGEKLFF. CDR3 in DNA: TGTGCCAGCAGTATGTCGCAGTTCGGTGAAAAACTGTTTTTT. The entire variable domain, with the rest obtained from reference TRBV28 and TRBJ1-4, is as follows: DVKVTQSSRYLVKRTGEKVFLECVQDMDHENMFWYRQDPGLGLRLIYFSYDVKMKEKGDIPEGYSVSREKKERFSLILESASTNQTSMYLCASSMSQFGEKLFFGSGTQLSVL.

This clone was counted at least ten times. This CDR3 is CASSERGGVRMNTEAFF. Written as DNA, the CDR3 is TGTGCCAGCAGCGAAAGAGGCGGGGTAAGGATGAACACTGAAGCTTTCTTT. V usage is TRBV11-1 and J usage is TRBJ1-1; no clear D. CDR1 and CDR2 (germline): SGHAT, FQDESV (reference sequence). The CDR3 extends over 17 amino acids. The V end lost 5 bases, the J end lost 0 bases, and 19 bases lay between the germline ends.

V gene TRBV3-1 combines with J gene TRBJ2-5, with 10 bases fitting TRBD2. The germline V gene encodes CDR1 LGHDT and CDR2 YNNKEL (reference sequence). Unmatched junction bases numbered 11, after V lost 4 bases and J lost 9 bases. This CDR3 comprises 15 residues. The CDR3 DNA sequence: TGTGCCAGCAGCCGCCGGCTAGCGGGAGTTGAGGCCCAGTACTTC. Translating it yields CASSRRLAGVEAQYF.

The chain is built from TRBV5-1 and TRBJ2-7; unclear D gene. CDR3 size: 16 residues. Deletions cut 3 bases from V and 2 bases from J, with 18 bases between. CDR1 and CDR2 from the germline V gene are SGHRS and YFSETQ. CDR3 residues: CASSSSGPWGTYEQYF. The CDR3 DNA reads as TGCGCCAGCAGCTCCTCGGGCCCGTGGGGAACCTACGAGCAGTACTTC.

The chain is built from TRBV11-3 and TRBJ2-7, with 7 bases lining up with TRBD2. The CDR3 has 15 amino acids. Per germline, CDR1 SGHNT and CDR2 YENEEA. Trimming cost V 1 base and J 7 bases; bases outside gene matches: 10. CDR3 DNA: TGTGCCAGCAGCTTAGGCCTAGCGGATATAAGGGAGCAGTACTTC. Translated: CASSLGLADIREQYF.

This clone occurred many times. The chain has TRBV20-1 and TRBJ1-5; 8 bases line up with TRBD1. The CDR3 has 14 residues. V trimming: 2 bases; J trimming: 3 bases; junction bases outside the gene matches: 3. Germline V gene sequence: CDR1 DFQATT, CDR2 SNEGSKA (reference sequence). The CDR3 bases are TGCAGTGCTAGACGGGACAGGATCAATCAGCCCCAGCATTTT. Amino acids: CSARRDRINQPQHF.

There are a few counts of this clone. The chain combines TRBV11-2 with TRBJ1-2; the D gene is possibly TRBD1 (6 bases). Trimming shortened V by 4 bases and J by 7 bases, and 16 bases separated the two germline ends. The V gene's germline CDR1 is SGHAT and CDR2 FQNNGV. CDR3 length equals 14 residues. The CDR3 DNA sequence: TGTGCCAGCAGCTCTGGGGGGCGGAGTATTGGCTACACCTTC. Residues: CASSSGGRSIGYTF. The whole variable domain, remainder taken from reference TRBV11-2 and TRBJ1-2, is EAGVAQSPRYKIIEKRQSVAFWCNPISGHATLYWYQQILGQGPKLLIQFQNNGVVDDSQLPKDRFSAERLKGVDSTLKIQPAKLEDSAVYLCASSSGGRSIGYTFGSGTRLTVV.

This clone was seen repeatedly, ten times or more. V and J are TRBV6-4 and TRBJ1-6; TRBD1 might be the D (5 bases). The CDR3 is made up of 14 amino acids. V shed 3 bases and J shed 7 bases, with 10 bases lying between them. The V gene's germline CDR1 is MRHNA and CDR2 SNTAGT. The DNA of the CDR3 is TGTGCCAGCAGTGAGCAGGGAGGAAATTCACCCCTCCACTTT. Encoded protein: CASSEQGGNSPLHF.

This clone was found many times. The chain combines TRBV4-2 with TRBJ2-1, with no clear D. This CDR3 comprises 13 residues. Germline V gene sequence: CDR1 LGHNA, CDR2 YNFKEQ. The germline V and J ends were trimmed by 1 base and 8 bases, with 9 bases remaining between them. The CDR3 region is CASSQVHLDEQFF. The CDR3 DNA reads TGTGCCAGCAGCCAAGTTCATTTGGATGAGCAGTTCTTC.

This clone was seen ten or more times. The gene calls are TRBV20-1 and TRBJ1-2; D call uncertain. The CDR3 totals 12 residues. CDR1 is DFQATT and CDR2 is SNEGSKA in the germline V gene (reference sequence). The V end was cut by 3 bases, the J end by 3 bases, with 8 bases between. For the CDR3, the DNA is TGCAGTGCTAGCCGACAACACTATGGCTACACCTTC. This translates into CSASRQHYGYTF.

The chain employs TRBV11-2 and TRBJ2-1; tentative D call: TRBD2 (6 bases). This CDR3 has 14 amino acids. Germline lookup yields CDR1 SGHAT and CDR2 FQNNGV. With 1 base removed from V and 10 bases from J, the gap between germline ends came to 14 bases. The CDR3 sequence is CASSLVGASGEQFF. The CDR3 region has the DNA TGTGCCAGCAGCTTAGTCGGGGCCAGCGGGGAGCAGTTCTTC.

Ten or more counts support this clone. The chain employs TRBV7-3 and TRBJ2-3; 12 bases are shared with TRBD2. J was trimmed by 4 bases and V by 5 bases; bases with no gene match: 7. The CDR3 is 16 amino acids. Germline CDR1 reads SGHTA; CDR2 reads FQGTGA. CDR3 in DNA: TGTGCCAGCAGCCCTGGACTAGCGGGAATCGCAGATACGCAGTATTTT. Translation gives CASSPGLAGIADTQYF.

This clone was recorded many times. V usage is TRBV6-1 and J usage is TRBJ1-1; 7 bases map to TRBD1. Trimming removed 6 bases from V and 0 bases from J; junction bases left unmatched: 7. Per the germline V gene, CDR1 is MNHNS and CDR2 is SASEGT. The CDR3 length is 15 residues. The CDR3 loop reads CASRSLGQMNTEAFF. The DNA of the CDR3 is TGTGCCAGCAGATCCCTGGGACAGATGAACACTGAAGCTTTCTTT.

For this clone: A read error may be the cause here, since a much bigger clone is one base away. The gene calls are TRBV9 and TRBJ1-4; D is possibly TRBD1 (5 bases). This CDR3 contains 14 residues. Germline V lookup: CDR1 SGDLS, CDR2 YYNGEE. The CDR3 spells CASSVDPGSEKLIF. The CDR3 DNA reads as TGTGCCAGCAGCGTAGATCCAGGGAGTGAAAAACTGATTTTT.